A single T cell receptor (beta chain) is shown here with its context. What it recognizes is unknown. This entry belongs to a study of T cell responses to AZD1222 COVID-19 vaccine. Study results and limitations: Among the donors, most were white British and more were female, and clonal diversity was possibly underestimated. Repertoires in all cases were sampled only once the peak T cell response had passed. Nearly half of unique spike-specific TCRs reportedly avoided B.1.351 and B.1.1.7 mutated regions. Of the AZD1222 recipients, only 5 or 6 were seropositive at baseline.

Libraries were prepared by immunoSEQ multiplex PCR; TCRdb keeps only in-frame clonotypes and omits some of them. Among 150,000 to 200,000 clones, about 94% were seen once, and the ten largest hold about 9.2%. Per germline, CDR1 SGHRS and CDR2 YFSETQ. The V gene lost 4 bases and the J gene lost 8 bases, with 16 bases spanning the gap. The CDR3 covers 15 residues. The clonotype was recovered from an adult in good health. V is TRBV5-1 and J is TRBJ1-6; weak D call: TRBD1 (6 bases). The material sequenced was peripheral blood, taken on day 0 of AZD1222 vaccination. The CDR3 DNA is TGCGCCAGCAGCGCACGGTACAGGGAAGATTCACCCCTCCACTTT. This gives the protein CASSARYREDSPLHF. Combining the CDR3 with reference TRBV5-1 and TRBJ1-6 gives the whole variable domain KAGVTQTPRYLIKTRGQQVTLSCSPISGHRSVSWYQQTPGQGLQFLFEYFSETQRNKGNFPGRFSGRQFSNSRSEMNVSTLELGDSALYLCASSARYREDSPLHFGNGTRLTVT.